This T cell receptor beta chain originates from a study of molecular identifiers for immune sequencing clone quantification. Overall study: Replicate RNA came from roughly 18,000 or 92,000 naive CD8 cells and was split five ways, and four parts were sequenced.

Notes on this clonotype: A single base separates this from a much larger clone, so it may be a read error.

For bulk TCR libraries, previously described methods and listed TCR primers were used. One entry per CDR3 protein results from TCRdb running MiXCR on the PCR reads. The sample records about 500,000 distinct CDR3 sequences, roughly 26% being singletons. Every naive CD8 library was made from between about 20,000 and 1,100,000 sorted cells with 10%, 30% or 50% RNA. Naive CD8 T cells were picked out by sorting for CD8+CD4-CCR7+CD45RA+. This receptor was taken from a human donor in good health. Some libraries in this study had Jurkat cell RNA spiked in. Sequences were obtained from naive CD8+ T cells from blood, with Jurkat cell RNA spiked in. This sample's subset: FACS-sorted CD8+CD4-CCR7+CD45RA+ naive T cells.

Here the CDR3 DNA reads TGTGCCAGCAGTTTCAGCAGGGGTGGCAATCAGCCCCAGCATTTT. Protein: CASSFSRGGNQPQHF. The V call is TRBV12-3 or TRBV12-4, the J call TRBJ1-5; D might be TRBD1 (6 bases). CDR3 length: 15 residues. Trimming stripped 3 bases from V and 2 bases from J, with 11 bases between.